The entry below gives a single T cell receptor beta chain sequence along with its context. In the study's own analysis: Estimates of nucleated cell counts were drawn from the amplification of reference gene primers. Using immunoSEQ multiplex PCR, the repertoire was profiled, and TCRdb retains in-frame clones only, with some absent. V, J and clone size are taken as reported in that table, and D and trimming were inferred from the DNA itself. The data show tens of thousands of clones, 88% seen once. The sample belongs to a study of blood T cell repertoires in COVID-19. The wider study: Both acute and convalescent COVID-19 samples were obtained from the United States, Italy and Spain. T cells, B-cell-depleted T cells, or PBMCs supplied cDNA or gDNA.

Trimming pared 8 bases from V and 4 bases from J, leaving 17 bases between. The CDR3 length is 15 residues. In germline, CDR1 is MNHEY, CDR2 SVGAGI. The TCR comes from a man aged 50-59 years with active COVID-19. Sequencing input: peripheral blood. The chain has TRBV6-5 and TRBJ2-2, with D tentatively TRBD2 (6 bases). CDR3 protein: CASGRDWKATGELFF. Here the CDR3 DNA reads TGTGCCAGCGGCCGGGACTGGAAAGCCACCGGGGAGCTGTTTTTT.